Included here is one T cell receptor beta chain sequence, with context. The antigen remains undetermined. This entry belongs to a study of Graves' ophthalmopathy and Graves' hyperthyroidism. General study findings and limits: Using 13 signatures, a model distinguished ophthalmopathy from stable hyperthyroidism, reaching around 87% sensitivity and approximately 82% specificity.

TCR beta CDR3 amplification used RNA transcripts. HTBI-primed first-round RT-PCR preceded second-round multiplex PCR. TCRdb passed the multiplex PCR reads through MiXCR, listing each CDR3 protein once. The sample consists of about 210,000 distinct CDR3 sequences, 25% to 35% of them appearing once. V lost 10 bases and J 11 bases, leaving 23 bases between the germline ends. The CDR3 loop spans 13 amino acids. Germline V gene data show CDR1 as MNHEY and CDR2 as SVGEGT. Uncontrolled infections, pregnancy, lactation or other autoimmune diseases led to patient exclusion. From fresh peripheral blood, around 11 ml in volume, the PBMCs were obtained.

The material sequenced was peripheral blood. The J gene is TRBJ1-1, the V gene TRBV6-2 or TRBV6-3; tentative D call: TRBD1 (6 bases). The receptor was derived from a man in his fifties or sixties with Graves' ophthalmopathy. The CDR3 DNA sequence: TGTGCCACCACCCCGGGACACCTTGTGCATGCTTTCTTT. Its translation: CATTPGHLVHAFF.